This T cell receptor (beta chain) was sequenced during a study of T cells in Graves' hyperthyroidism and ophthalmopathy. The study's findings and limits: Through a model of 13 V-J features, ophthalmopathy was separated from stable hyperthyroidism. The model identified upcoming ophthalmopathy a median approximately 6.5 months ahead of onset.

Amplification of TCR beta CDR3 regions used RNA as the template. The TCR CDR3 first-round RT-PCR relied on the HTBI primer set. Each CDR3 protein is one row after TCRdb ran MiXCR on the multiplex PCR reads. The sample shows some 270,000 distinct CDR3 sequences, roughly 13% of them seen only once. Patients aged 18 to 65 had newly diagnosed hyperthyroidism of under 2 months' duration. Exclusion followed for patients with uncontrolled infection, other autoimmune disease, pregnancy or lactation. This CDR3 contains 15 residues. Germline assignment: CDR1 DFQATT and CDR2 SNEGSKA (reference sequence). V lost 1 base and J lost 7; bases outside the gene matches: 7. This clonotype occurred many times. Antigen specificity is unknown.

The chain couples TRBV20-1 to TRBJ2-1, with TRBD2 matching 10 bases. The TCR sequence derives from a woman between 35 and 50 years old with Graves' hyperthyroidism. The source material was blood. DNA of the CDR3: TGCAGTGCTAGAGGGGCTAGCGGGAGAAGGAATGAGCAGTTCTTC. Protein: CSARGASGRRNEQFF.